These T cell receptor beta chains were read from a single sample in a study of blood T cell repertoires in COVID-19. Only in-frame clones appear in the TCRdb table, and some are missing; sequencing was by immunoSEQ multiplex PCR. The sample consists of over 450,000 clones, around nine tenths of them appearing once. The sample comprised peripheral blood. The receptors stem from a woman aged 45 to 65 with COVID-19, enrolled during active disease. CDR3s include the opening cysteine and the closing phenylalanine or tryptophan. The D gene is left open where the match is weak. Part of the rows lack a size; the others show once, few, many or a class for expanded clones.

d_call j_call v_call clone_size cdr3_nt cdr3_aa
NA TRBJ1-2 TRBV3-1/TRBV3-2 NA TGTGCCAGCAGCCATGGTTCGGCGGGCCCGGTGGCTGCGGAGGGCTACACCTTC CASSHGSAGPVAAEGYTF
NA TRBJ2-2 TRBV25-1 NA TGTGCCAGCAGTGGACAGGCCACCGGGGAGCTGTTTTTT CASSGQATGELFF
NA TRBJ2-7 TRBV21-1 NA TGTGCCAGCAGCAAATCCCAGAGCGACTACGAGCAGTACTTC CASSKSQSDYEQYF
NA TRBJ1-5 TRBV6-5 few TGTGCCAGCAGTTACAACATCAATAGCAATCAGCCCCAGCATTTT CASSYNINSNQPQHF
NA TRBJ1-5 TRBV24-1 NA TGTGCCACCTCGGCGGGGGGGCATCAGCCCCAGCATTTT CATSAGGHQPQHF
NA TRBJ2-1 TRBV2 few TGTGCCAGCAGTTTCCGGGAGTCCTACAATGAGCAGTTCTTC CASSFRESYNEQFF
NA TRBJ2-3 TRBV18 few TGTGCCAGCTCACCCAACACAGATACGCAGTATTTT CASSPNTDTQYF
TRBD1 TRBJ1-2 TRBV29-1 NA TGCAGCGTTGCAGGGGGCCATGGCTACACCTTC CSVAGGHGYTF
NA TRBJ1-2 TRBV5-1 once TGCGCCAGCAGCCCGCTACAGAATAACTATGGCTACACCTTC CASSPLQNNYGYTF
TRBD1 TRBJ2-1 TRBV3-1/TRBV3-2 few TGTGCCAGCAGCCAAGGGCCGGGACAGGGGGCCCTCAATGAGCAGTTCTTC CASSQGPGQGALNEQFF
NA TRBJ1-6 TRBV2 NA TGTGCCAGCAGTGTCTCACAGGGTCTAACCCTCCACTTT CASSVSQGLTLHF
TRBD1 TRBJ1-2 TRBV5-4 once TGTGCCAGCAGCCCGGGGACAGGGCATGGCTACACCTTC CASSPGTGHGYTF
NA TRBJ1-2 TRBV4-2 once TGTGCCAGCAGCCAAACAGCGGGCGGTAACTATGGCTACACCTTC CASSQTAGGNYGYTF
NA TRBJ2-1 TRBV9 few TGTGCCAGCAGCGTGGGGCTCAGCTACAATGAGCAGTTCTTC CASSVGLSYNEQFF
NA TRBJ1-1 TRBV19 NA TGTGCCAGTAGTACGGGCAGGGCGACTGAAGCTTTCTTT CASSTGRATEAFF
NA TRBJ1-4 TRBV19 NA TGTGCCAGTAGTATACGGAGGGGACGAGAAAAACTGTTTTTT CASSIRRGREKLFF
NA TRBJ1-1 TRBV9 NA TGTGCCAGCAGCGTAGCAGGGGACCAGGACACTGAAGCTTTCTTT CASSVAGDQDTEAFF
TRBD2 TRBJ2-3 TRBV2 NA TGTGCCAGCGGAGTAGCGGGGGTTACAGATACGCAGTATTTT CASGVAGVTDTQYF
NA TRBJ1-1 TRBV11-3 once TGTGCCAGCAGCTTAGTTCCATCTAAGAGGGTAGACACTGAAGCTTTCTTT CASSLVPSKRVDTEAFF
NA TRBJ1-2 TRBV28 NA TGTGCCAGCAGTTCCCGCCCGACAGATAACTATGGCTACACCTTC CASSSRPTDNYGYTF
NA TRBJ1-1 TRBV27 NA TGTGCCAGCATCGCGGGTGGTTTTGGCACTGAAGCTTTCTTT CASIAGGFGTEAFF
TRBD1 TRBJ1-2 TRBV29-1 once TGCAGCGCCGAGGGGACAGTTGATGGCTACACCTTC CSAEGTVDGYTF
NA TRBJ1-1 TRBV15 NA TGTGCCACCAGCACCGGGGGGGGTAACACTGAAGCTTTCTTT CATSTGGGNTEAFF
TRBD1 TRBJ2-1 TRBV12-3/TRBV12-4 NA TGTGCCAGCAACCCGGGACAGGGGTCTGAGCAGTTCTTC CASNPGQGSEQFF
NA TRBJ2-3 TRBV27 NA TGTGCCAGCAGTGTTAGCGGCGGCTGGGATGTTAGGCAGTATTTT CASSVSGGWDVRQYF
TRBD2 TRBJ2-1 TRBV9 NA TGTGCCAGCAGCGAAGGCCCTAGCGGGGGGGCGAATGAGCAGTTCTTC CASSEGPSGGANEQFF
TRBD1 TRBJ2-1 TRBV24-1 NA TGTGCCACCAGTGATTGGACAGGCTATAACAATGAGCAGTTCTTC CATSDWTGYNNEQFF
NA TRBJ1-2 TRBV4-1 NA TGCGCCAGCAGCCAAGTGTCCGAGGCTAACTATGGCTACACCTTC CASSQVSEANYGYTF
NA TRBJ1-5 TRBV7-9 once TGTGCCAGCAGCCATCAGGGGCCCCAGCATTTT CASSHQGPQHF
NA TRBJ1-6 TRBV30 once TGTGCCTGGGGCGGTAGGCAGACACCCCTCCACTTT CAWGGRQTPLHF
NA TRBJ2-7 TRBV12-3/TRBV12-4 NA TGTGCCAGCAACTTACGCCCAGGGAACGAGCAGTACTTC CASNLRPGNEQYF
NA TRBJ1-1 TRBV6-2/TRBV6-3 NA TGTGCCAGCAGTTCGCGGTACTATGGAAGCACTGAAGCTTTCTTT CASSSRYYGSTEAFF
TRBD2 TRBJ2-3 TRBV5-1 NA TGCGCCAGCAGGGCTAGCGGGGGGTATATAGATACGCAGTATTTT CASRASGGYIDTQYF
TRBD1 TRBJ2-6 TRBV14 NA TGTGCCAGCAGCCACCCGACAGGGCCTGGGGCCAACGTCCTGACTTTC CASSHPTGPGANVLTF
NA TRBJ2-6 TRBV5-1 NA TGCGCCAGCAGCCCGAGCTCTGGGGCCAACGTCCTGACTTTC CASSPSSGANVLTF
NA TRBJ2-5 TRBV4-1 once TGCGCCAGCAGCCGAACAGGAATCGGAGAGACCCAGTACTTC CASSRTGIGETQYF
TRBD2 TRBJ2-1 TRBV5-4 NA TGTGCCAGCAGCCCTTCGGGGGGGGTCAACAATGAGCAGTTCTTC CASSPSGGVNNEQFF
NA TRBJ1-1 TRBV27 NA TGTGCCAGCAGTCCTCGGACGGCGGGGAACACTGAAGCTTTCTTT CASSPRTAGNTEAFF
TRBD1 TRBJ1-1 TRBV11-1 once TGTGCCAGCAGCCCCAGACAGGGACGAGCGACTGAAGCTTTCTTT CASSPRQGRATEAFF
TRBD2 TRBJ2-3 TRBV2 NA TGTGCCAGCAGAATAGCGGGGGGCCCCGTTAGATATACGCAGTATTTT CASRIAGGPVRYTQYF
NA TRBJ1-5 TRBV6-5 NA TGTGCCAGCAGAGAGATATCACAGCCCCAGCATTTT CASREISQPQHF
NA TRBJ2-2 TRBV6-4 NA TGTGCCAGCAGCCGCCGGACTGCCTCCAACACCGGGGAGCTGTTTTTT CASSRRTASNTGELFF
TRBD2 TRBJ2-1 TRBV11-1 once TGTGCCAGCAGCTTAGGAGCGGGGGGCTATGAGCAGTTCTTC CASSLGAGGYEQFF
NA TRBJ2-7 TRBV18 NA TGTGCCAGCTCGGGCTTCGGGGTAACTTACGAGCAGTACTTC CASSGFGVTYEQYF
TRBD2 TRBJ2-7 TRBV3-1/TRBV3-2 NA TGTGCCAGCACCGGGACTAGCGGGGGCTACGAGCAGTACTTC CASTGTSGGYEQYF
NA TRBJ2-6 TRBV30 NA TGTGCCTGGTTCGGGAACACCGGGGCCAACGTCCTGACTTTC CAWFGNTGANVLTF
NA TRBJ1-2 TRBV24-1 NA TGTGCCACCTCCCGCGGGGGACTTGGTGGCTACACCTTC CATSRGGLGGYTF
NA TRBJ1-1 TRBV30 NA TGTGCCGGCCAGGGGCCCACTGAAGCTTTCTTT CAGQGPTEAFF
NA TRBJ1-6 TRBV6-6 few TGTGCCAGCGGGCAGAAACAGGTCTATAATTCACCCCTCCACTTT CASGQKQVYNSPLHF
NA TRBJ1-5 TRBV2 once TGTGCCAGCATGGGGGGACCCAATCAGCCCCAGCATTTT CASMGGPNQPQHF